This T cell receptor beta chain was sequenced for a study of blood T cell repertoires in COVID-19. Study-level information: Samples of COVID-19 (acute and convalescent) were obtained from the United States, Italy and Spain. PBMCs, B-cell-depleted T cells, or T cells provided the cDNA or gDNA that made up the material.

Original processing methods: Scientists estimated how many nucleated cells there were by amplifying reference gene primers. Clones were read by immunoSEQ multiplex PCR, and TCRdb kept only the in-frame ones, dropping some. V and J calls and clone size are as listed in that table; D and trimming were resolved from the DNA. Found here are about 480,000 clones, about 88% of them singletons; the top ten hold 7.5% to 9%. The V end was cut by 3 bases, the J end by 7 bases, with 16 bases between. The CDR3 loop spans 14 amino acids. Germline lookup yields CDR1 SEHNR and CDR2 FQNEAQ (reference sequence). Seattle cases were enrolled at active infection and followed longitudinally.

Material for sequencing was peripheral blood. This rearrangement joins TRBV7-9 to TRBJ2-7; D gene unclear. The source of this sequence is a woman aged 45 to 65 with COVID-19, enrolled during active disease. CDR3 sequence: CASSFTRHPLEQYF. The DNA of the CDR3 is TGTGCCAGCAGCTTCACTCGACATCCCCTGGAGCAGTACTTC. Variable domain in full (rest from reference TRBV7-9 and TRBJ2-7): DTGVSQNPRHKITKRGQNVTFRCDPISEHNRLYWYRQTLGQGPEFLTYFQNEAQLEKSRLLSDRFSAERPKGSFSTLEIQRTEQGDSAMYLCASSFTRHPLEQYFGPGTRLTVT.